Listed here is a single T cell receptor (beta chain). Its antigen is undetermined. This sample was included in a study of shared clonotypes between healthy human individuals. Points from the study as a whole: What rarefaction showed was incomplete sorted-subset sequencing despite large depth.

The test was conducted at deep level. TCRdb keeps only in-frame clones here, not all; method: immunoSEQ multiplex PCR. This sample has approximately 1,000,000 clones, with roughly 80% found just once. The receptor's source is a man between 18 and 35 years old in good health. Some clones in this sample may be carry-over from other donors' samples. Sequencing was carried out using memory CD4+ T cells from PBMCs. Subset described: CD45RA-negative fraction.

Here the CDR3 reads CASRRTGFVFLEKLFF. CDR3 coding DNA: TGTGCCAGTAGACGGACAGGGTTTGTTTTTCTTGAAAAACTGTTTTTT. The V gene is TRBV19, the J gene TRBJ1-4; 8 nucleotides line up with TRBD1. This CDR3 comprises 16 residues. Germline V gene sequence: CDR1 LNHDA, CDR2 SQIVND (reference sequence). Trimming cost V 6 bases and J 7 bases; bases outside gene matches: 13.